In its sample, the clone carrying this T cell receptor beta chain was seen a few times. Its target is unknown. Before the COVID-19 pandemic, during about 2011-2018, CD4+ T cells were taken from unexposed donors. CDR1 is MNHNY and CDR2 is SVGAGI in the germline V gene (reference sequence). The V and J ends lost 6 bases and 3 bases respectively, with 15 bases between them. The CDR3 spans 15 residues. These data are taken from a study of CD4 T cells in relation to SARS-CoV-2 and coronaviruses. Naive and memory CD4+ T cell DNA was deep-sequenced without culture. This table comes from immunoSEQ multiplex PCR, and its TCRdb copy is limited to in-frame clones, with some not included. The table records about 59,000 clones, 86% of them present only once. Overall study results and limits: No donor gave both pre-pandemic and post-infection samples. SARS-CoV-2-driven expansion was significantly weaker in crossreactive than monoreactive clones.

This clonotype was sampled from a human donor in good health. The gene calls are TRBV6-6 and TRBJ1-5; perhaps TRBD1 as D (6 bases). The sequenced material came from memory CD4+ T cells from PBMCs. The CDR3 sequence is CASRRDKGPNQPQHF. The CDR3 DNA reads TGTGCCAGCAGACGGGACAAGGGCCCCAATCAGCCCCAGCATTTT.